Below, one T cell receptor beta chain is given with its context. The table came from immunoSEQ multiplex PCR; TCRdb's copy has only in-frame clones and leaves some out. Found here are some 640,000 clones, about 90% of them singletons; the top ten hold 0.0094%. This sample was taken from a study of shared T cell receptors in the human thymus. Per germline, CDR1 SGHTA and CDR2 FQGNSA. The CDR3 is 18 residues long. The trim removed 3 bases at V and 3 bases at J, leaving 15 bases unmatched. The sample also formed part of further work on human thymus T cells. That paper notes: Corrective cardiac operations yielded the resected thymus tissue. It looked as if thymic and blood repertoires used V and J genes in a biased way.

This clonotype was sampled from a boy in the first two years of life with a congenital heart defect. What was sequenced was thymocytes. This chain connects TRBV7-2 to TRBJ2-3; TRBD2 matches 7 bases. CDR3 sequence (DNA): TGTGCCAGCAGCTTGGGACTACCGGAGTTAGCTGGGACAGATACGCAGTATTTT. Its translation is CASSLGLPELAGTDTQYF.